Listed below are T cell receptor beta chains from one sample, sequenced in a study of CD39 and CD103 CD8 tumor-infiltrating T cells. TCRdb's copy holds only in-frame clones and misses some; the assay was immunoSEQ multiplex PCR. Here the sample spans a few thousand clones, about 63% being singletons. The specimen sequenced was CD39- CD103- CD8+ T cells sorted from the tumor. These receptors were collected from a human donor with head and neck squamous cell carcinoma. Both conserved end residues are part of each CDR3. The D gene is left open where the match is weak. Some rows have no size entry. The others give once, few or many, or a class for an expanded clone.

J gene	clone size	V gene	D gene	CDR3 DNA	CDR3 protein
TRBJ2-7	few	TRBV7-9	-	TGTGCCAGCAGCTTGGTGGGGGGGCTCTCCTACGAGCAGTACTTC	CASSLVGGLSYEQYF
TRBJ1-2	-	TRBV27	TRBD1	TGTGCCAGCCATGGACAGGGGGCAGAAGGCTACACCTTC	CASHGQGAEGYTF
TRBJ2-7	-	TRBV7-9	-	TGTGCCAGCAGCTTGGCGGGGAATAGCTCCTACGAGCAGTACTTC	CASSLAGNSSYEQYF
TRBJ2-3	medium-sized	TRBV7-8	TRBD2	TGTGCCAGCAGCCCGGGGGGAGGCACAGATACGCAGTATTTT	CASSPGGGTDTQYF
TRBJ2-7	-	TRBV29-1	-	TGCAGCGTTAAAAGCGGCGCCTACGAGCAGTACTTC	CSVKSGAYEQYF
TRBJ2-3	-	TRBV27	TRBD2	TGTGCCAGCAGTTTATTATGGGGGGGAAAAAGCACAGATACGCAGTATTTT	CASSLLWGGKSTDTQYF
TRBJ2-1	-	TRBV4-3	-	TGCGCCAGCAGCCAAATAGGGACCTACAATGAGCAGTTCTTC	CASSQIGTYNEQFF
TRBJ2-7	-	TRBV28	-	TGTGCCAGCAGTTTACTAGGGGGATACACCTACGAGCAGTACTTC	CASSLLGGYTYEQYF
TRBJ1-5	large	TRBV27	-	TGTGCCAGCAGTGTGGCAGGGTCCCATCAGCCCCAGCATTTT	CASSVAGSHQPQHF
TRBJ1-6	large	TRBV4-3	-	TGCGCCAGCAGCCAAGATAGGCAGGGACTTAGATCTCTATTTAATTCACCCCTCCACTTT	CASSQDRQGLRSLFNSPLHF
TRBJ2-1	-	TRBV7-2	-	TGTGCCAGCAGCTCCGGTCGTGAGCAGTTCTTC	CASSSGREQFF